This T cell receptor beta chain derives from a study of blood T cells in healthy people across ages (dated by TCRdb to between 2014 and 2016). With respect to the entire study: In model experiments, roughly one uniquely barcoded TCR beta cDNA molecule per two T cells was captured by template switching. Donors of different ages were randomly distributed across sequencing lanes to avoid experimental bias. The study analyzed two additional independent replicas of 1 million unique cDNA reads from the same blood draw for two donors, one aged 18 to 29 and one aged 80 or older. To track age-related changes in TCR beta repertoire diversity, the study relied on deep sequencing normalized with unique cDNA molecular identifiers. The donors were split into four age groups: young (average about 16 years), middle-aged (more than 35), aged (over 55) and long-lived (about 82).

The donors were 40 or so Caucasian individuals from Russia, aged 6 to 90 years, who were systemically healthy. Each donor gave about 9.7 milliliters of peripheral blood, drawn into EDTA-treated Vacutainer tubes. PBMCs were isolated by Ficoll-Paque density-gradient centrifugation, with at least 7 million obtained per sample. Total RNA was extracted from PBMCs with Trizol reagent, with at least 6 micrograms obtained per sample. The percentages of naive CD45RAhigh/CD27high T cells were determined by flow cytometry on a PBMC aliquot from every donor. This clonotype appeared a few times. Its antigen is still unknown. Per-base quality was not reported, and no clone a single base away is much larger than it. The protocol used for the library was 5' RACE. A second PCR of about 6 to 12 cycles was run with a J-beta primer mix and a sample-barcoded 5' primer. A template-switch 5' adaptor carrying 12 random nucleotides introduced a unique molecular identifier onto each TCR beta cDNA molecule. At least 3 million CDR3-containing paired-end reads were obtained from each sample. All of the RNA was converted into first-strand cDNA using the Mint cDNA synthesis kit, with a TRBC-specific oligonucleotide serving as the primer. Following uracil-DNA glycosylase treatment, a first 18-cycle PCR with universal primers M1SS and BC2_uni_R was performed on all cDNA. On the study's bioinformatics: Each sample was normalized by randomly selecting 1 million high-quality reads, each carrying a distinct molecular identifier. Reads sharing molecular identifiers were discarded rather than binned into consensus sequences. MiTCR, run with a Q25 quality threshold and the strictest error-elimination algorithm, handled CDR3 identification, clonotype clustering and error correction. A nonparametric unseen species model with Euler transformation was used to estimate lower-bound total TCR beta diversity. TCRdb cleaned the public reads at Q25 with fastp, built clones with MiXCR and kept in-frame beta chains. Under each unique CDR3 protein, matching rows form one entry showing the most common genes and DNA. In this record, the V and J calls reflect TCRdb's handling and not the investigators' own analysis. For this sample the table gives around 2 million distinct CDR3 sequences, of which about 39% were detected only once. 23% of the sample comes from the top ten.

General study outcomes and caveats: As age increased, observed TCR beta diversity per million T cells dropped in a roughly linear way, and a significant reduction was already evident by age about 40. The long-lived group showed more naive CD4+ T cells, fewer expanded clones and increased TCR diversity than the aged group, suggesting age selection. Observed TCR beta diversity correlated strongly with the percentage of naive T cells measured by flow cytometry. Because the CMV infection status of the donors was unknown, age-related changes in expanded clonotypes may potentially have been confounded. Estimates of total diversity from one million sequenced T cells were regarded as lower bounds and underestimates. Bulk unsorted PBMC profiling prevented conclusive comparison of naive and antigen-experienced compartments.

This clonotype originated in a human donor in good health. Sequencing used blood.

The nucleotide sequence is TGTGCCAGCAGCCCCCAGGCCGGATCTAACTATGGCTACACCTTC. This sequence encodes CASSPQAGSNYGYTF. This receptor chain uses TRBV5-4 and TRBJ1-2; the D gene assignment is ambiguous. Reading from cysteine to phenylalanine, the CDR3 counts 15 amino acids. Only the CDR3 portion is preserved as DNA: 45 bases, with reading frame beginning at the first base. The germline V gene (reference sequence) sets CDR1 to SGHNT and CDR2 to YYREEE. The V end loses 4 bases and the J end loses 0 bases, and a stretch of 13 bases separates them.